The 8 T cell receptor beta chains below all came from one sample that was sequenced in a study of blood T cells in healthy people across ages. Alongside a J-beta primer mix, a sample-barcoded 5' primer served in a second PCR lasting about 7 to 11 cycles. TCRdb reanalysed the 5' RACE reads using MiXCR and keeps one entry per CDR3 protein. Of almost 1 million distinct CDR3 sequences listed, 51% are singletons. The sample consisted of blood. Receptor source: a woman in her fifties or sixties in good health.

This clonotype occurred a few times. This chain joins TRBV29-1 and TRBJ1-1; D uncertain. The V and J ends lost 7 bases and 2 bases respectively, with 8 bases between them. This CDR3 contains 11 residues. The germline CDR1 and CDR2 sequences are SQVTM and ANQGSEA. CDR3 loop: CSAKSNTEAFF. The CDR3, as DNA: TGCAGCGCCAAATCTAACACTGAAGCTTTCTTT.

The chain has TRBV14 and TRBJ2-7; D call uncertain. The germline CDR1 and CDR2 sequences are SGHDN and FVKESK. The CDR3 consists of 14 residues. The V end lost 4 bases, the J end lost 0 bases, and 10 bases lay between the germline ends. DNA for the CDR3: TGTGCCAGCAGCCCAACTCTTAGCTCCTACGAGCAGTACTTC. Translation: CASSPTLSSYEQYF.

This clonotype was counted only a few times. This chain connects TRBV20-1 to TRBJ1-1; possibly TRBD1 for D (6 bases). In germline, CDR1 is DFQATT, CDR2 SNEGSKA (reference sequence). The CDR3 is made up of 13 amino acids. With 5 bases removed from V and 6 bases from J, the gap between germline ends came to 16 bases. The CDR3 coding sequence is TGCAGTGCTTACAGGGTGGAGGGAGCTGAAGCTTTCTTT. It encodes CSAYRVEGAEAFF.

The chain has TRBV20-1 and TRBJ2-7; D gene uncertain. Per germline, CDR1 DFQATT and CDR2 SNEGSKA (reference sequence). V gave up 3 bases and J gave up 7 bases, with 13 bases separating them. The CDR3 has 12 residues. CDR3: CSASATLLEQYF. For the CDR3, the DNA is TGCAGTGCTAGCGCCACTTTATTGGAGCAGTACTTC.

The chain uses TRBV7-3 and TRBJ1-2, with D possibly TRBD1 on 5 matching bases. The CDR3 is made up of 15 amino acids. Germline V lookup: CDR1 SGHTA, CDR2 FQGTGA. V was shortened by 4 bases and J by 7 bases, with 19 bases between the two germline ends. The CDR3 loop reads CASSSVGGSSSGYTF. DNA of the CDR3: TGTGCCAGCAGCTCCGTTGGGGGGAGTTCAAGTGGCTACACCTTC.

This chain links TRBV7-9 with TRBJ2-7, with 7 nucleotides matching TRBD1. CDR1 is SEHNR and CDR2 is FQNEAQ in the germline V gene (reference sequence). V trimming: 5 bases; J trimming: 3 bases; junction bases outside the gene matches: 7. The CDR3 has 14 residues. CDR3 sequence reads: CASSKGQYDYEQYF. The CDR3 nucleotides read TGTGCCAGCAGCAAGGGACAGTACGACTACGAGCAGTACTTC.

This clonotype was observed a few times. V gene TRBV4-1 combines with J gene TRBJ2-7, with 7 bases fitting TRBD2. The germline CDR1 and CDR2 sequences are MGHRA and YSYEKL. This CDR3 has 18 amino acids. Germline trimming cut 0 bases from V and 2 bases from J; bases unmatched to any gene: 13. The CDR3 protein is CASSQEPHRLAVAYEQYF. The CDR3 nucleotides are TGCGCCAGCAGCCAAGAACCTCATCGGCTAGCGGTCGCCTACGAGCAGTACTTC.

This clonotype showed up just a few times. The rearrangement joins TRBV28 to TRBJ2-7, with D unresolved. In germline, CDR1 is MDHEN, CDR2 SYDVKM. Trimming took off 5 bases at V and 3 bases at J, with 14 bases between the two ends. The CDR3 is 14 amino acids. CDR3 amino acids: CASSLSLQSYEQYF. CDR3 in DNA: TGTGCCAGCAGTCTAAGCCTACAGAGCTACGAGCAGTACTTC.